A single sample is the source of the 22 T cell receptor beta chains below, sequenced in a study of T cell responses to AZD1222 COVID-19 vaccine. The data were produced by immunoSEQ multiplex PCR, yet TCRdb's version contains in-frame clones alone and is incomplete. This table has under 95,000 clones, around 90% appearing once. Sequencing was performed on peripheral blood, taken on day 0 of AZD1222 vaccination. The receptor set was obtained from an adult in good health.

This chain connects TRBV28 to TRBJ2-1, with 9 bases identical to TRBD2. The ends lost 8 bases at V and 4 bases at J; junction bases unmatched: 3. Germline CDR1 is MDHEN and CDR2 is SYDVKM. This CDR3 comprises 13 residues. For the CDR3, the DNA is TGTGCCAGCGGACTAGCGCTATACAATGAGCAGTTCTTC. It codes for CASGLALYNEQFF. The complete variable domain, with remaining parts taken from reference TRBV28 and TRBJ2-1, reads DVKVTQSSRYLVKRTGEKVFLECVQDMDHENMFWYRQDPGLGLRLIYFSYDVKMKEKGDIPEGYSVSREKKERFSLILESASTNQTSMYLCASGLALYNEQFFGPGTRLTVL.

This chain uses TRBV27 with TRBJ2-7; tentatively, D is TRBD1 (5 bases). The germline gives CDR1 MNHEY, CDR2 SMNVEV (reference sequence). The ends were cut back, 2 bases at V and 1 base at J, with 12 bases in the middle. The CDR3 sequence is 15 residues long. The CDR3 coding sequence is TGTGCCAGCAGTTTAACAGGTGGTTTTTCCTACGAGCAGTACTTC. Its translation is CASSLTGGFSYEQYF.

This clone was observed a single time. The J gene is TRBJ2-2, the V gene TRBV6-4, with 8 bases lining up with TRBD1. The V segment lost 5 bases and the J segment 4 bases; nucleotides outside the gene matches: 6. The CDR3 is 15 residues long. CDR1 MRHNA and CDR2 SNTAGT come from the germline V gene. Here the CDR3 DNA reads TGTGCCAGCAGTCCCGGACAGGGTGCCACCGGGGAGCTGTTTTTT. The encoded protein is CASSPGQGATGELFF.

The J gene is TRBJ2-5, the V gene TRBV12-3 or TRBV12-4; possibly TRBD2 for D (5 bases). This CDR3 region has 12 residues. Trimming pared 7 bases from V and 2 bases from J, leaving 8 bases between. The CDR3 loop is CASTPGQETQYF. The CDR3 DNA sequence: TGTGCCAGCACCCCGGGGCAAGAGACCCAGTACTTC.

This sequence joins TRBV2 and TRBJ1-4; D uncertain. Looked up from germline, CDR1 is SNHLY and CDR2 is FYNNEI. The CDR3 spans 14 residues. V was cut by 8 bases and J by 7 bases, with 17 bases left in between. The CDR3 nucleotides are TGTGCCAGCGGGAAGGGCCTCGAGGTTGAAAAACTGTTTTTT. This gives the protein CASGKGLEVEKLFF.

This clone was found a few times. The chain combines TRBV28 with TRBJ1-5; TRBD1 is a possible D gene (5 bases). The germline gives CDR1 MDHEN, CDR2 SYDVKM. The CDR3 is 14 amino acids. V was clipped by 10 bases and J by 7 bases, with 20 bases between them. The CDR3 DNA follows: TGTGCCATCTCGGCCGGGGGTCCCTCCCAGCCCCAGCATTTT. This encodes CAISAGGPSQPQHF.

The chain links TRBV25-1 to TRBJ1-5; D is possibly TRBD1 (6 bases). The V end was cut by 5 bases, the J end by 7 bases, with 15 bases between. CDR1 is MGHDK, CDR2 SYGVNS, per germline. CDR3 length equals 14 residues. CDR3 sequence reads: CASSHAGEGQPQHF. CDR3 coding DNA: TGTGCCAGCAGTCACGCAGGGGAAGGACAGCCCCAGCATTTT.

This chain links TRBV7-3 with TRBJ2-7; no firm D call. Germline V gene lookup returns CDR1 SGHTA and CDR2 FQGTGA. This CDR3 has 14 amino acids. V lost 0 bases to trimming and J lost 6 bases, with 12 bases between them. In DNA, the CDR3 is TGTGCCAGCAGCTTAACTATTACGGGTGGCGAGCAGTACTTC. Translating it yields CASSLTITGGEQYF.

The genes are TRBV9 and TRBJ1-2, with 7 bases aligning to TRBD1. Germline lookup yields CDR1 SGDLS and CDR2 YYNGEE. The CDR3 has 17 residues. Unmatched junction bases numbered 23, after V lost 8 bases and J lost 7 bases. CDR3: CASSGLSGQTASGGYTF. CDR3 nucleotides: TGTGCCAGTTCAGGTCTCTCGGGACAGACAGCCTCGGGTGGCTACACCTTC. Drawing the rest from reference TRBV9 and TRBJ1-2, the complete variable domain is DSGVTQTPKHLITATGQRVTLRCSPRSGDLSVYWYQQSLDQGLQFLIQYYNGEERAKGNILERFSAQQFPDLHSELNLSSLELGDSALYFCASSGLSGQTASGGYTFGSGTRLTVV.

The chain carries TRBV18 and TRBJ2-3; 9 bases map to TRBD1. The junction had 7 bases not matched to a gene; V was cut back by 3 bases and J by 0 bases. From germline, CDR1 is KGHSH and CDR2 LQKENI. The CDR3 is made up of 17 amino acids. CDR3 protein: CASSPKTGGTSTDTQYF. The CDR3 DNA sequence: TGTGCCAGCTCACCGAAGACAGGGGGGACTAGCACAGATACGCAGTATTTT. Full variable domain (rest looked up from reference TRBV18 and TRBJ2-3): NAGVMQNPRHLVRRRGQEARLRCSPMKGHSHVYWYRQLPEEGLKFMVYLQKENIIDESGMPKERFSAEFPKEGPSILRIQQVVRGDSAAYFCASSPKTGGTSTDTQYFGPGTRLTVL.

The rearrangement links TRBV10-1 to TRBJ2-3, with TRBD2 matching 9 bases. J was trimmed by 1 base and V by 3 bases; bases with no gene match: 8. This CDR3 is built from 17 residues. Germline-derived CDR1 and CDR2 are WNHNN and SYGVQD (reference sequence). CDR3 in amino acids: CASSEAGGLSGTDTQYF. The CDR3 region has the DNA TGCGCCAGCAGTGAAGCGGGGGGACTCTCCGGCACAGATACGCAGTATTTT.

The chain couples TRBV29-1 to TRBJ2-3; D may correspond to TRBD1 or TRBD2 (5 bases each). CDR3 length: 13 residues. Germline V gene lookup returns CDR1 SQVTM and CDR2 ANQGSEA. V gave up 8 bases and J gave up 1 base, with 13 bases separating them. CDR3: CSQTVGGTDTQYF. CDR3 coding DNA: TGCAGCCAGACAGTGGGAGGCACAGATACGCAGTATTTT.

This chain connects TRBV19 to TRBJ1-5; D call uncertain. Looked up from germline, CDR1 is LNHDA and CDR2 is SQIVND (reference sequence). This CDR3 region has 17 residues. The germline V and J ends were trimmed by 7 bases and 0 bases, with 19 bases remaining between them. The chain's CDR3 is CASNFGSGSYSNQPQHF. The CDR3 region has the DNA TGTGCCAGTAACTTCGGTTCCGGATCTTATAGCAATCAGCCCCAGCATTTT.

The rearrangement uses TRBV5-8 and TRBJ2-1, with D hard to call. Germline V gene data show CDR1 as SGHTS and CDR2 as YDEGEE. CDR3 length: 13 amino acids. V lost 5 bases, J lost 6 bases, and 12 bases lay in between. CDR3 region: CASSFQLFNEQFF. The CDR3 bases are TGTGCCAGCAGTTTCCAACTCTTCAATGAGCAGTTCTTC.

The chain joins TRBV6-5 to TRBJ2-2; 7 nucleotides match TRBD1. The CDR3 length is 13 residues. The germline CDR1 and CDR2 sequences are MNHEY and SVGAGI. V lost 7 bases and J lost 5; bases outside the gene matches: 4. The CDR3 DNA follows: TGTGCCAGCAATACAGGGGATACCGGGGAGCTGTTTTTT. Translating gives CASNTGDTGELFF.

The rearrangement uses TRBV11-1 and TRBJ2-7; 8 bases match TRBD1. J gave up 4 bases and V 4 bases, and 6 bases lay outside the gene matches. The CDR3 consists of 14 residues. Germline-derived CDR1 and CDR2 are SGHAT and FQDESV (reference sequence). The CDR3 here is CASSSGTGSYEQYF. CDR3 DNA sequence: TGTGCCAGCAGCTCCGGGACAGGCTCGTACGAGCAGTACTTC.

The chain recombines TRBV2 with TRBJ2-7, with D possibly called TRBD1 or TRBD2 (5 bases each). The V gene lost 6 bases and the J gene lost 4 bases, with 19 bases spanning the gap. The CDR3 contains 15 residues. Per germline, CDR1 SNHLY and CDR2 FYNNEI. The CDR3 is CASSQMGEQIYEQYF. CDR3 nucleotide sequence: TGTGCCAGCAGCCAAATGGGGGAACAGATTTACGAGCAGTACTTC.

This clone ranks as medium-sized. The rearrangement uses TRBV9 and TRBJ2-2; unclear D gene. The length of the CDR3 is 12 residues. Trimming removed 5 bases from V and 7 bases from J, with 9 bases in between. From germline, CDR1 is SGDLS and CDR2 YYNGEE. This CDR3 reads CASRGSGGELFF. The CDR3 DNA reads TGTGCCAGCAGAGGTTCGGGCGGGGAGCTGTTTTTT.

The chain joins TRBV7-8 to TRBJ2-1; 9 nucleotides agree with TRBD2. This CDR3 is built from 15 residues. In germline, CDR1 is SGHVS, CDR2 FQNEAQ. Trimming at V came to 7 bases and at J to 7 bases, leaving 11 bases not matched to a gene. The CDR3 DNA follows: TGTGCCAGCACCGGAGCGGGACTAGCAGCTAATGAGCAGTTCTTC. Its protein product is CASTGAGLAANEQFF.

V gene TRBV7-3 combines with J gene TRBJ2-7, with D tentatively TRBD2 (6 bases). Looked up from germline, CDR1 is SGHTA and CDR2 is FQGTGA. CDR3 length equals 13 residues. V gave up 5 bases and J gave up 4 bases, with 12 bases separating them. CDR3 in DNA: TGTGCCAGCAGCCCTGGGGGGAGGTACGAGCAGTACTTC. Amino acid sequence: CASSPGGRYEQYF.

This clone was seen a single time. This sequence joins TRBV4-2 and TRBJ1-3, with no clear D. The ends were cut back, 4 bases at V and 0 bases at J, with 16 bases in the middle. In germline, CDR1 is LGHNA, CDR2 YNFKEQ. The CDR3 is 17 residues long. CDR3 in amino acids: CASSPHSEPSSGNTIYF. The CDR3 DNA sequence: TGTGCCAGCAGCCCCCACAGCGAACCCTCCTCTGGAAACACCATATATTTT.

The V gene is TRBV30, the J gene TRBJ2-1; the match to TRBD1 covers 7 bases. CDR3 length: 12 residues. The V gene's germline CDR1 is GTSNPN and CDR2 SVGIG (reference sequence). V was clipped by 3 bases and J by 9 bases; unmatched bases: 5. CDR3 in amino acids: CAWRGDSPEQFF. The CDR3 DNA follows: TGTGCCTGGAGGGGGGACAGCCCTGAGCAGTTCTTC. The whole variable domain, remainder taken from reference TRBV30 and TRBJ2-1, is SQTIHQWPATLVQPVGSPLSLECTVEGTSNPNLYWYRQAAGRGLQLLFYSVGIGQISSEVPQNLSASRPQDRQFILSSKKLLLSDSGFYLCAWRGDSPEQFFGPGTRLTVL.